This T cell receptor (beta chain) is drawn from a study of T cells of healthy individuals. Germline CDR1 WNHNN, CDR2 SYGVQD (reference sequence). CDR3 size: 13 residues. V was trimmed by 3 bases and J by 2 bases, leaving 5 bases between them. This clonotype was seen at least ten times. TCRdb fed the 5' RACE reads into MiXCR, producing one record per CDR3 protein. The sample comprises 60,000 to 80,000 distinct CDR3 sequences, around 16% of which are singletons, and less than 6% rests with the top ten. The chain carries TRBV10-1 and TRBJ2-1; unclear D gene. This TCR came from a human donor in good health. CDR3 sequence reads: CASSDGTYNEQFF. In nucleotides, the CDR3 is TGCGCCAGCAGTGATGGGACCTACAATGAGCAGTTCTTC.